The TCR beta chain under discussion was sequenced for a study of blood T cell repertoires in COVID-19. Study at large: The United States, Italy and Spain were the sources of the acute and convalescent COVID-19 samples. Nucleic acid was either cDNA or gDNA, and it came from T cells, B-cell-depleted T cells, or PBMCs.

Germline CDR1 SGHRS, CDR2 YFSETQ. The V end lost 3 bases, the J end lost 6 bases, and 9 bases lay between the germline ends. This CDR3 region has 12 residues. While infection was still active, Seattle patients were enrolled and then followed longitudinally. Methods used by the authors: Amplification of reference gene primers was used by the study to estimate nucleated cell counts. Data came from immunoSEQ multiplex PCR; TCRdb stores just in-frame clones and leaves some out. For V, J and clone size, that table is used; D and trimming come from the DNA. The data contain tens of thousands of clones, 70% to 85% of them singletons.

The TCR was taken from a man aged 80 or over with COVID-19, enrolled during active disease. The sample consisted of peripheral blood. V usage is TRBV5-1 and J usage is TRBJ1-2; D remains unclear. The CDR3 nucleotides are TGCGCCAGCAGCTGGTCAGATAATGGCTACACCTTC. This encodes CASSWSDNGYTF. The full variable domain, rest sourced from reference TRBV5-1 and TRBJ1-2, is KAGVTQTPRYLIKTRGQQVTLSCSPISGHRSVSWYQQTPGQGLQFLFEYFSETQRNKGNFPGRFSGRQFSNSRSEMNVSTLELGDSALYLCASSWSDNGYTFGSGTRLTVV.